This TCR beta chain was sequenced for a study of cytotoxic CD8 clonotypes in ibrutinib-treated CLL. Overall study findings and caveats: Ibrutinib response saw clonality rise, and progression saw it return toward baseline.

As concerns this clone: The antigen is undetermined.

Researchers set a sequencing depth target of 1 in 200,000 to 1 in 1 million T cells. The assay was immunoSEQ multiplex PCR, and TCRdb's table has in-frame clones only and misses some. This table holds about 17,000 clones, under 75% found once. CDR3 size: 19 residues. Trimming removed 5 bases at V and 3 bases at J, with 26 bases between. Germline CDR1 reads SGHVS; CDR2 reads FQNEAQ. The sample was PBMCs, taken after 12 months of ibrutinib treatment. The genes are TRBV7-8 and TRBJ2-1; D ambiguous. The receptor comes from a human donor with chronic lymphocytic leukemia. The CDR3 DNA sequence: TGTGCCAGCAGCCCCCGGTATTCCGGTAGCCAAAAGGACTACAATGAGCAGTTCTTC. Its translation: CASSPRYSGSQKDYNEQFF.